Below, 9 T cell receptor beta chains from the same sample are listed, as sequenced in a study of T cells in Graves' hyperthyroidism and ophthalmopathy. RNA transcripts yielded amplified TCR beta CDR3 regions. Carried out on the TCR CDR3, a first-round RT-PCR used the HTBI primer set. TCRdb re-derived calls from the multiplex PCR reads in MiXCR, one entry per CDR3 protein. The sample records a few hundred thousand distinct CDR3 sequences, 15% to 19% being singletons. Sequencing was performed on blood. Receptors were obtained from a woman younger than 45 with Graves' hyperthyroidism.

This clonotype was recorded at least ten times. The chain employs TRBV12-3 or TRBV12-4 and TRBJ2-5; no firm D call. The CDR3 totals 14 residues. With 3 bases removed from V and 1 base from J, the gap between germline ends came to 9 bases. CDR3 in amino acids: CASSLSNSQETQYF. CDR3 nucleotide sequence: TGTGCCAGCAGTTTGTCCAACAGCCAAGAGACCCAGTACTTC.

This clonotype was recorded at least ten times. This chain uses TRBV20-1 with TRBJ2-3; a weak D match, TRBD2 (6 bases). The CDR3 contains 13 residues. Germline V gene lookup returns CDR1 DFQATT and CDR2 SNEGSKA (reference sequence). Trimming took off 4 bases at V and 4 bases at J, with 12 bases between the two ends. The CDR3 DNA is TGCAGTGCTAACGGAGGGGCGTCAGATACGCAGTATTTT. It translates to CSANGGASDTQYF.

In this sample, this clonotype turned up many times. V usage is TRBV5-1 and J usage is TRBJ2-1, with 12 nucleotides matching TRBD2. V was pared by 6 bases and J by 7 bases, with 8 bases of the junction left unmatched. The CDR3 loop spans 15 amino acids. Germline V gene sequence: CDR1 SGHRS, CDR2 YFSETQ. This chain's CDR3 is CASTPPSGRGNEQFF. In nucleotides, the CDR3 is TGCGCCAGCACCCCCCCTAGCGGGAGGGGGAATGAGCAGTTCTTC.

The chain has TRBV20-1 and TRBJ1-6; a weak D match, TRBD1 (6 bases). CDR3 length equals 14 residues. Germline CDR1 reads DFQATT; CDR2 reads SNEGSKA (reference sequence). V was clipped by 6 bases and J by 5 bases, with 14 bases between them. The CDR3 sequence: CSAKGEGDNSPLHF. CDR3 DNA: TGCAGTGCGAAGGGGGAGGGTGATAATTCACCCCTCCACTTT.

In nucleotides, the CDR3 is TGTGCCAGCAGCTGGATCAATCAAGAGACCCAGTACTTC. Its translation: CASSWINQETQYF. This rearrangement joins TRBV5-4 to TRBJ2-5; D gene ambiguous. Germline V lookup: CDR1 SGHNT, CDR2 YYREEE (reference sequence). Trimming removed 3 bases from V and 2 bases from J, with 8 bases in between. The CDR3 consists of 13 residues.

This clonotype turned up a few times. The genes are TRBV9 and TRBJ2-7, with D perhaps TRBD1 (6 bases). Germline values: CDR1 SGDLS, CDR2 YYNGEE. The CDR3 totals 12 residues. V dropped 3 bases and J dropped 7 bases, with 11 bases sitting between them. As DNA, the CDR3 is TGTGCCAGCAGCGGCCGGGACATAGAGCAGTACTTC. Translation: CASSGRDIEQYF.

Ten or more counts support this clonotype. The chain carries TRBV30 and TRBJ2-5; D gene unclear. With 0 bases removed from V and 5 bases from J, the gap between germline ends came to 4 bases. Germline loops: CDR1 GTSNPN, CDR2 SVGIG (reference sequence). The CDR3 is 11 residues long. The CDR3 loop is CAWSVLETQYF. In DNA, the CDR3 is TGTGCCTGGAGTGTCCTTGAGACCCAGTACTTC.

The J gene is TRBJ1-5, the V gene TRBV30, with 7 bases aligning to TRBD1. The CDR3 length is 13 residues. Germline loops: CDR1 GTSNPN, CDR2 SVGIG (reference sequence). The V segment lost 2 bases and the J segment 4 bases; nucleotides outside the gene matches: 2. As DNA, the CDR3 is TGTGCCTGGAGTAAACAGGGGAATCAGCCCCAGCATTTT. Translating gives CAWSKQGNQPQHF. The whole variable domain, filled in from reference TRBV30 and TRBJ1-5, reads SQTIHQWPATLVQPVGSPLSLECTVEGTSNPNLYWYRQAAGRGLQLLFYSVGIGQISSEVPQNLSASRPQDRQFILSSKKLLLSDSGFYLCAWSKQGNQPQHFGDGTRLSIL.

This clonotype turned up a few times. The chain couples TRBV5-4 to TRBJ2-1; D gene unclear. The CDR3 contains 16 residues. Trimming left V 0 bases short and J 2 bases short, with 12 bases between. The germline V gene encodes CDR1 SGHNT and CDR2 YYREEE (reference sequence). In DNA, the CDR3 is TGTGCCAGCAGCTTGGATAGCAGAGGACCCTACAATGAGCAGTTCTTC. Translated: CASSLDSRGPYNEQFF.